The T cell receptor (beta chain) under discussion was sequenced for a study of T cell responses to AZD1222 COVID-19 vaccine. This CDR3 is built from 11 residues. V gave up 7 bases and J gave up 14 bases, with 17 bases separating them. Looked up from germline, CDR1 is SNHLY and CDR2 is FYNNEI. Whole-study findings and limits: Donors were chiefly white British, with a greater number of females, and clonal diversity was perhaps underestimated. Spike regions recognized by vaccine-associated CD4 TCRs spanned the protein, led by 160-218 and 743-854. Seropositivity was recorded at baseline in only a handful of AZD1222 recipients. Unmutated regions of variants are reportedly targeted by nearly half of spike-specific TCRs.

Produced via immunoSEQ multiplex PCR; TCRdb's table is partial and in-frame only. The sample records 140,000 to 150,000 clones, over 75% being singletons. On this clone: The antigen is undetermined.

The origin of this receptor is an adult in good health. The sequencing here drew on peripheral blood, taken on day 0 of AZD1222 vaccination. The chain carries TRBV2 and TRBJ1-1, with a possible D match to TRBD1 (6 bases). As DNA, the CDR3 is TGTGCCAGCACTAATACAGGGAACGGGTTCTTT. Translated: CASTNTGNGFF.